This TCR beta chain came from a study of T cell repertoires in cytomegalovirus infection. MiXCR, run by TCRdb on the reads, gives a single entry per CDR3 protein. The sample records some 350,000 distinct CDR3 sequences, under 35% being singletons. Note on this clonotype: The antigen remains undetermined.

Germline CDR1 KGHSH, CDR2 LQKENI. The V gene end was trimmed by 0 bases and the J gene end by 6 bases; junction bases not matched to a gene: 2. The CDR3 is 14 residues long. J is TRBJ2-1 and V is TRBV18, with 7 nucleotides matching TRBD2. The TCR originated in a human donor in good health (CMV status not recorded). Some clones in this sample may be carry-over from other donors' samples. Sequenced material: cultured PBMCs, taken from culture after CMV antigen stimulation. DNA for the CDR3: TGTGCCAGCTCACCACCGGGAGGGCCCAATGAGCAGTTCTTC. It codes for CASSPPGGPNEQFF.